This T cell receptor (beta chain) derives from a study of cytomegalovirus exposure and HLA in healthy donors. Whole-study context: Findings of an earlier analysis included roughly 120 million unique TCR beta sequences from around 180 million T cells. Study results and limitations: Most subjects had HLA-A and HLA-B alleles reportedly predicted accurately by TCR beta sequences. While the bulk of TCR sequences proved rare, some public TCRs turned up in many donors.

A remark on this clone: The antigen remains unidentified.

CDR1 SGHRS and CDR2 YFSETQ come from the germline V gene. CDR3 length: 14 residues. The trim removed 0 bases at V and 7 bases at J, leaving 4 bases unmatched. PCR amplification relied on 60 Vbeta primers (plus 13 Jbeta primers). This table comes from immunoSEQ multiplex PCR, and its TCRdb copy is limited to in-frame clones, with some not included. The table records 150,000 to 200,000 clones, more than 60% of them present only once. The TCR comes from a human donor in good health. Sequencing was performed on PBMCs. The gene calls are TRBV5-1 and TRBJ2-5; 9 positions match TRBD1. For the CDR3, the DNA is TGCGCCAGCAGCTTGGGACAGGGGGTCGGGACCCAGTACTTC. Amino acid sequence: CASSLGQGVGTQYF.